This TCR beta chain was obtained from a study of blood T cell repertoires in COVID-19. The wider study: Researchers got acute and convalescent COVID-19 samples from the United States, Italy and Spain.

A remark on this clone: Other DNA sequences in this sample translate to the same CDR3.

The germline V gene encodes CDR1 LNHDA and CDR2 SQIVND (reference sequence). Trimming took off 3 bases at V and 0 bases at J, with 11 bases between the two ends. This CDR3 has 16 amino acids. The data were produced by immunoSEQ multiplex PCR, yet TCRdb's version contains in-frame clones alone and is incomplete. Here the sample spans some 240,000 clones, 65% to 90% being singletons. The receptor was derived from a man over 45 with active or convalescent COVID-19. Sequencing was carried out using peripheral blood. The chain combines TRBV19 with TRBJ1-4; D is undetermined. CDR3 loop: CASSIDPTATNEKLFF. The CDR3 DNA reads as TGTGCCAGTAGTATCGATCCGACTGCAACTAATGAAAAACTGTTTTTT.